The present TCR beta chain was sequenced within a study of a mutant IDH1 vaccine in newly diagnosed glioma. Study details: Eight vaccine doses were administered to patients at weeks 1, 3, 5, 7, 11, 15, 19 and 23. Vaccines were first given 4-6 weeks after radiotherapy alone, or with temozolomide cycles.

About this clone itself: The antigen is unknown.

Clones were sequenced by immunoSEQ multiplex PCR, and TCRdb holds only the in-frame ones, with some missing. The sample consists of some 35,000 clones, approximately 80% of them appearing once. The sample's time point: week 5, during vaccination. The content of each vaccine dose was 300 ug of mutant IDH1 20-mer peptide, and topical imiquimod accompanied it. Overall study findings and caveats: Apparently, pseudoprogression bore no relation to changes among the top peripheral T cell clonotypes.

The CDR3 is 16 residues long. Trimming cost V 3 bases and J 5 bases, with 17 bases left between them. Per germline, CDR1 SNHLY and CDR2 FYNNEI. The chain recombines TRBV2 with TRBJ2-1; TRBD2 is a possible D gene (6 bases). This material consisted of PBMCs, taken from a glioma patient whose treatment included an IDH1 peptide vaccine. The TCR originated in a man in his fifties with glioma. The CDR3 sequence: CASSEGSGYYNNEQFF. CDR3 nucleotides: TGTGCCAGCAGTGAGGGAAGCGGGTATTACAACAATGAGCAGTTCTTC.